This TCR beta chain appears in the sequencing data of a study of control samples from healthy donors and cancer patients (TCRdb year 2020). In regard to this clone: The target of this receptor is not known. No base-level quality is on record; no much larger clone is a single base apart.

Library method: the immunoSEQ multiplex PCR assay. As stored in TCRdb, this immuneACCESS dataset retains in-frame rearrangements with V and J assigned. A fraction of the clones does not appear; measured against another copy, unresolved V genes explain less than half of the discrepancy, and the remainder lacks a known reason. This sample gives 95,000 to 150,000 clones in total; 85% to 90% of them show up just once. 9.5% to 13% of the sample is held by the ten biggest clonotypes. Germline trimming: 3 bases from V, 1 base from J; junction bases outside gene matches: 3. Including the terminal cysteine and phenylalanine, the CDR3 comprises 16 residues. Only the CDR3 DNA stays, 48 bases, in frame from base 1. The germline V gene yields SGHNT for CDR1 and YENEEA for CDR2.

The sequenced sample consisted of blood. The sequence was obtained from a man in his thirties or forties in good health. The sequence links TRBV11-3 to TRBJ2-3; 11 nucleotides in the junction match TRBD1. The CDR3 amino acid sequence is: CASSLGQGVGTDTQYF. The DNA sequence is as follows: TGTGCCAGCAGCTTGGGACAGGGGGTGGGCACAGATACGCAGTATTTT.